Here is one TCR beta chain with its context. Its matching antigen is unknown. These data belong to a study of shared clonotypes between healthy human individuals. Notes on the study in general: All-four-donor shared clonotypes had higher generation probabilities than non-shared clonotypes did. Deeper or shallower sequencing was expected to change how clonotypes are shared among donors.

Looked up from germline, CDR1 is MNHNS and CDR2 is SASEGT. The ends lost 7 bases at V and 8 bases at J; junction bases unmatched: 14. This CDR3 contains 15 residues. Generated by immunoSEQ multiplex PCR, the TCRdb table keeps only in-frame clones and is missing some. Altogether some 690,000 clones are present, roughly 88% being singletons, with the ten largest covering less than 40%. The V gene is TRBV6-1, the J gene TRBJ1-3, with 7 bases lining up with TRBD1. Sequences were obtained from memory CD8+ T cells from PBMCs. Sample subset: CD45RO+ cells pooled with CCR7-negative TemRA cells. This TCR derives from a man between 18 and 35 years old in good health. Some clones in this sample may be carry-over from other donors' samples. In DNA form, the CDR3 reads TGTGCCAGCACAGTGTGGGACAGCGGGGGAGACACCATATATTTT. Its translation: CASTVWDSGGDTIYF.